Following are 23 T cell receptor beta chains from one sample sequenced in a study of cytomegalovirus exposure and HLA in healthy donors. PCR was performed using 60 Vbeta and 13 Jbeta primers. TCRdb's copy holds only in-frame clones and misses some; the assay was immunoSEQ multiplex PCR. The sample consists of roughly 180,000 clones, more than 60% of them appearing once. The sequencing input was PBMCs. Receptor source: a woman aged 60-75 years in good health and CMV-seropositive.

This chain joins TRBV7-3 and TRBJ2-1; the match to TRBD1 covers 7 bases. V trimming: 5 bases; J trimming: 4 bases; junction bases outside the gene matches: 5. The V gene's germline CDR1 is SGHTA and CDR2 FQGTGA. The CDR3 covers 14 residues. The CDR3 is CASSPGTEYNEQFF. The CDR3 region has the DNA TGTGCCAGCAGCCCCGGGACAGAGTACAATGAGCAGTTCTTC.

This clone has just one count. This chain joins TRBV7-8 and TRBJ2-7; the D gene is possibly TRBD2 (6 bases). Germline CDR1 SGHVS, CDR2 FQNEAQ. The CDR3 loop spans 16 amino acids. The V gene lost 5 bases and the J gene lost 2 bases, with 19 bases spanning the gap. The DNA of the CDR3 is TGTGCCAGCAGCGGGAGGACGGGGCGGGGTCCCTACGAGCAGTACTTC. This codes for CASSGRTGRGPYEQYF.

This clone was recorded once. The V and J genes are TRBV28 and TRBJ2-3; D is possibly TRBD1 (5 bases). CDR1 MDHEN and CDR2 SYDVKM come from the germline V gene. CDR3 length: 16 residues. Trimming stripped 6 bases from V and 4 bases from J, with 20 bases between. The CDR3 sequence: CASSPWGGRFSDTQYF. The CDR3 DNA reads as TGTGCCAGCAGCCCATGGGGCGGAAGGTTCTCAGATACGCAGTATTTT. Full variable domain (remainder filled in from reference TRBV28 and TRBJ2-3): DVKVTQSSRYLVKRTGEKVFLECVQDMDHENMFWYRQDPGLGLRLIYFSYDVKMKEKGDIPEGYSVSREKKERFSLILESASTNQTSMYLCASSPWGGRFSDTQYFGPGTRLTVL.

The chain recombines TRBV5-4 with TRBJ2-7, with D perhaps matching TRBD1 (6 bases). Germline V lookup: CDR1 SGHNT, CDR2 YYREEE (reference sequence). V was trimmed by 5 bases and J by 2 bases, leaving 11 bases between them. CDR3 size: 13 residues. The CDR3 nucleotides are TGTGCCAGCAGGTCACAGGGTCCCTACGAGCAGTACTTC. This gives the protein CASRSQGPYEQYF.

This clone came up once. One end of the junction is discordant with germline, which a read error may explain. CDR3: CASGLSGPEQYF. The DNA for the CDR3 is TGTGCCAGCGGCTTATCAGGGCCCGAGCAGTACTTC. This chain joins TRBV7-9 and TRBJ2-7, with D maybe TRBD1 (5 bases). Germline CDR1 SEHNR, CDR2 FQNEAQ (reference sequence). The CDR3 is made up of 12 amino acids.

In this sample, this clone turned up a few times. The chain is built from TRBV4-2 and TRBJ1-3; D perhaps matches TRBD1 (5 bases). Germline values: CDR1 LGHNA, CDR2 YNFKEQ. This CDR3 comprises 15 residues. V was clipped by 0 bases and J by 8 bases, with 14 bases between them. The CDR3 DNA reads TGTGCCAGCAGCCAAGAATTGGGGGGTGGCTACACCATATATTTT. Its protein product is CASSQELGGGYTIYF.

V usage is TRBV9 and J usage is TRBJ2-7; 10 bases align to TRBD1. The CDR3 is made up of 16 amino acids. J lost 12 bases, V lost 0 bases, and 15 bases had no gene match. Germline V gives CDR1 SGDLS, CDR2 YYNGEE. The CDR3 DNA is TGTGCCAGCAGCGTAGGCACACCGGGACAGGGGCAAGTGCGGTACTTC. Its protein product is CASSVGTPGQGQVRYF.

The V and J genes are TRBV9 and TRBJ1-2; no reliable D call. V was cut by 3 bases and J by 8 bases, with 17 bases left in between. Germline V gene data show CDR1 as SGDLS and CDR2 as YYNGEE. This CDR3 spans 14 amino acids. Here the CDR3 DNA reads TGTGCCAGCAGCGGGTCGACTGGGAGGAGCGGCTACACCTTC. Translating gives CASSGSTGRSGYTF.

This clone was counted only a few times. This chain joins TRBV6-6 and TRBJ2-3; possibly TRBD2 for D (6 bases). Trimming left V 4 bases short and J 6 bases short, with 11 bases between. There are 13 residues in the CDR3. Germline lookup yields CDR1 MNHNY and CDR2 SVGAGI (reference sequence). CDR3 amino acids: CASSWGGADTQYF. The CDR3 DNA follows: TGTGCCAGCAGTTGGGGCGGGGCCGATACGCAGTATTTT.

The CDR3 protein is CASSYRGPEETQYF. CDR3 nucleotides: TGTGCCAGCAGTTACAGGGGGCCAGAAGAGACCCAGTACTTC. The rearrangement links TRBV6-5 to TRBJ2-5; TRBD1 matches 7 bases. The germline CDR1 and CDR2 sequences are MNHEY and SVGAGI. The length of the CDR3 is 14 residues. V was clipped by 2 bases and J by 3 bases; unmatched bases: 3.

This chain joins TRBV5-4 and TRBJ1-1; D might be TRBD1 (6 bases). This CDR3 has 15 amino acids. Trimming cost V 2 bases and J 6 bases, with 17 bases left between them. Per the germline V gene, CDR1 is SGHNT and CDR2 is YYREEE (reference sequence). CDR3 DNA sequence: TGTGCCAGCAGCTTTGGGATTGACAGGTTCCCTGAAGCTTTCTTT. Translating it yields CASSFGIDRFPEAFF.

The chain links TRBV27 to TRBJ1-1; D is perhaps TRBD1 (6 bases). The germline V gene encodes CDR1 MNHEY and CDR2 SMNVEV (reference sequence). The CDR3 covers 15 residues. The V end lost 7 bases, the J end lost 5 bases, and 20 bases lay between the germline ends. CDR3 nucleotides: TGTGCCAGCACCTTTAGAGGGGGGGGCCGAACTGAAGCTTTCTTT. Translated: CASTFRGGGRTEAFF.

The V gene is TRBV30, the J gene TRBJ2-7; 8 bases line up with TRBD2. The germline CDR1 and CDR2 sequences are GTSNPN and SVGIG (reference sequence). The CDR3 is 13 amino acids. The ends lost 4 bases at V and 1 base at J; junction bases unmatched: 3. CDR3 DNA sequence: TGTGCCTGGATGGCGGGAGGATCCTACGAGCAGTACTTC. It yields the protein CAWMAGGSYEQYF.

The genes are TRBV10-3 and TRBJ1-1; D perhaps matches TRBD1 (5 bases). Germline V lookup: CDR1 ENHRY, CDR2 SYGVKD. The CDR3 extends over 15 amino acids. Trimming took off 0 bases at V and 2 bases at J, with 10 bases between the two ends. The CDR3 sequence is CAISESWRGNTEAFF. The CDR3 DNA is TGTGCCATCAGTGAGTCGTGGAGGGGTAACACTGAAGCTTTCTTT.

This rearrangement joins TRBV12-5 to TRBJ2-3; 12 bases are a match to TRBD1. Germline CDR1 LGHNT, CDR2 FRNRAP. This CDR3 region has 21 residues. V lost 1 base, J lost 1 base, and 15 bases stayed unmatched. The CDR3 region has the DNA TGTGCTAGTGGTTTGGCGGGACAGGGGGCGACCGGTCAGCGGTGCACAGATACGCAGTATTTT. It encodes CASGLAGQGATGQRCTDTQYF.

This chain joins TRBV5-1 and TRBJ2-1; a weak D match, TRBD1 (6 bases). The ends were cut back, 1 base at V and 2 bases at J, with 7 bases in the middle. This CDR3 has 14 amino acids. CDR1 is SGHRS and CDR2 is YFSETQ in the germline V gene. Here the CDR3 DNA reads TGCGCCAGCAGCTTGTGGGACACCTACAATGAGCAGTTCTTC. Residues: CASSLWDTYNEQFF.

V usage is TRBV6-1 and J usage is TRBJ1-6, with D perhaps TRBD1 (5 bases). Germline V gives CDR1 MNHNS, CDR2 SASEGT. The CDR3 has 16 amino acids. With 0 bases removed from V and 10 bases from J, the gap between germline ends came to 16 bases. CDR3 in DNA: TGTGCCAGCAGTGAAGCGCTTGGACACCGGCCCTCACCCCTCCACTTT. Residues: CASSEALGHRPSPLHF.

The gene calls are TRBV20-1 and TRBJ2-5; D may be TRBD1 (6 bases). CDR3 size: 11 residues. Germline CDR1 DFQATT, CDR2 SNEGSKA (reference sequence). This CDR3 reads CSPQGRGEQYF. The DNA of the CDR3 is TGCAGCCCGCAGGGGAGAGGTGAGCAGTACTTC.

The chain employs TRBV2 and TRBJ1-3; 8 nucleotides match TRBD1. This CDR3 has 13 residues. Germline V CDR1 and CDR2: SNHLY, FYNNEI. The J segment lost 7 bases and the V segment lost 6 bases, leaving 5 bases of the junction unmatched. The CDR3 region has the DNA TGTGCCAGCAGACAGGGGGTATTTAACACCATATATTTT. Its translation: CASRQGVFNTIYF.

The V call is TRBV6-1, the J call TRBJ2-3; D is undetermined. Germline assignment: CDR1 MNHNS and CDR2 SASEGT. V dropped 6 bases and J dropped 0 bases, with 7 bases sitting between them. The CDR3 sequence is 13 residues long. CDR3 DNA: TGTGCCAGCAGGGAGACTAGCACAGATACGCAGTATTTT. Protein sequence: CASRETSTDTQYF.

The chain links TRBV2 to TRBJ2-2, with 8 bases matching TRBD1. V was pared by 10 bases and J by 10 bases, with 14 bases of the junction left unmatched. Germline V gives CDR1 SNHLY, CDR2 FYNNEI. The CDR3 spans 14 residues. CDR3 in amino acids: CAIPPRGLRKELFF. The CDR3 nucleotides are TGTGCCATCCCCCCCAGGGGGCTTCGAAAGGAGCTGTTTTTT.

This rearrangement joins TRBV5-4 to TRBJ2-2; 10 bases are a match to TRBD2. Germline V lookup: CDR1 SGHNT, CDR2 YYREEE (reference sequence). V lost 0 bases and J lost 6; bases outside the gene matches: 2. There are 15 residues in the CDR3. The CDR3: CASSLESGRAGELFF. The DNA for the CDR3 is TGTGCCAGCAGCTTGGAAAGCGGGAGGGCCGGGGAGCTGTTTTTT.

The chain joins TRBV2 to TRBJ2-7; maybe TRBD1 (6 bases). The CDR3 is made up of 11 amino acids. Germline V CDR1 and CDR2: SNHLY, FYNNEI. Between the trimmed V and J ends, which lost 4 bases and 6 bases, there was a span of 7 bases. CDR3 residues: CASSGDTEQYF. CDR3 sequence (DNA): TGTGCCAGCAGTGGGGACACCGAGCAGTACTTC.